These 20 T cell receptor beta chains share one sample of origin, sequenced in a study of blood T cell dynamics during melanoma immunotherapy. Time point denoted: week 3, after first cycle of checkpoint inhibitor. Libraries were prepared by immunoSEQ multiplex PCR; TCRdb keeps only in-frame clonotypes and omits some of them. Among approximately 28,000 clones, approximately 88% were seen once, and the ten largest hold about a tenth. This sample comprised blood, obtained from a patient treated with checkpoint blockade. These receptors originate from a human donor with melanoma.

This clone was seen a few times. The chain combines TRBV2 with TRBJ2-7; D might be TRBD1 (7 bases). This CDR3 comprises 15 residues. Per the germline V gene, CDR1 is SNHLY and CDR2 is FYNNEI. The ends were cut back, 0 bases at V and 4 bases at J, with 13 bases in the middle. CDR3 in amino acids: CASSEATGRWYEQYF. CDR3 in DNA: TGTGCCAGCAGTGAAGCGACAGGGAGGTGGTACGAGCAGTACTTC.

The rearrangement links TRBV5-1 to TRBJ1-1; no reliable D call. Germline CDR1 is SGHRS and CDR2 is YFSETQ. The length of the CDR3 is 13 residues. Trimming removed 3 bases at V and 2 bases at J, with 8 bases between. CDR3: CASSSNFNTEAFF. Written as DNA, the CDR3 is TGCGCCAGCAGCTCGAACTTTAACACTGAAGCTTTCTTT.

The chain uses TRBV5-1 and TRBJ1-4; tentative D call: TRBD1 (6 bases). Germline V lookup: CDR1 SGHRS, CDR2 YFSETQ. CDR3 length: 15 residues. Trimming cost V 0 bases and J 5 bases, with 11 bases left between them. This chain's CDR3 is CASSLDGTQNEKLFF. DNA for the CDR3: TGCGCCAGCAGCTTGGACGGGACACAGAATGAAAAACTGTTTTTT.

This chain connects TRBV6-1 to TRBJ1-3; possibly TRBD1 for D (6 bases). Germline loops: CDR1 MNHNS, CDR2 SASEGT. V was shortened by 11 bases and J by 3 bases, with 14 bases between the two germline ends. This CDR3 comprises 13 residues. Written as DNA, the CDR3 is TGTGCCGGAGGGGGGGCCCTTGGAAACACCATATATTTT. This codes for CAGGGALGNTIYF.

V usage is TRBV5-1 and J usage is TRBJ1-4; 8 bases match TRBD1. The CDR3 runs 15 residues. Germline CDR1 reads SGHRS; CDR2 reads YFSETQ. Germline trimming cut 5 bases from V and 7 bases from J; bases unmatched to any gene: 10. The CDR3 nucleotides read TGCGCCAGCAGTTCACGGACAGGGCTAGGTGAAAAACTGTTTTTT. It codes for CASSSRTGLGEKLFF. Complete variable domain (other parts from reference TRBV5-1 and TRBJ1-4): KAGVTQTPRYLIKTRGQQVTLSCSPISGHRSVSWYQQTPGQGLQFLFEYFSETQRNKGNFPGRFSGRQFSNSRSEMNVSTLELGDSALYLCASSSRTGLGEKLFFGSGTQLSVL.

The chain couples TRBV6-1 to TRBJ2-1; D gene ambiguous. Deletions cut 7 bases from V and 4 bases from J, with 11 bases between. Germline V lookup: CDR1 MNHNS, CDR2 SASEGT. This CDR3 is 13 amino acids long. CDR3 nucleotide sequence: TGTGCCAGCACCGAAGGGTCATACAATGAGCAGTTCTTC. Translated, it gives CASTEGSYNEQFF.

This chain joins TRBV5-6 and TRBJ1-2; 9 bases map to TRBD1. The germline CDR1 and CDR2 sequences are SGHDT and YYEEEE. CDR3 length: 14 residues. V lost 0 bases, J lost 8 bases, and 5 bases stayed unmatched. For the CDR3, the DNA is TGTGCCAGCAGCTTGGTGGGACAGGGATACGGCTACACCTTC. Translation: CASSLVGQGYGYTF.

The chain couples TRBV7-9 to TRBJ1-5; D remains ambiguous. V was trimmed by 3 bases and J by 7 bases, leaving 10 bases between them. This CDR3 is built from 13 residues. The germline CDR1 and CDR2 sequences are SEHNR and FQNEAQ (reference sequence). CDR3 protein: CASSLGGEQPQHF. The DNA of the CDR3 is TGTGCCAGCAGCTTGGGTGGGGAGCAGCCCCAGCATTTT.

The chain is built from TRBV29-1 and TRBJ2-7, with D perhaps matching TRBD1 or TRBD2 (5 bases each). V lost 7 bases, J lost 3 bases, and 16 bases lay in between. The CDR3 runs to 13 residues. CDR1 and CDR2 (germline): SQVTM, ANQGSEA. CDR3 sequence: CSARDGDNYEQYF. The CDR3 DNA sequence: TGCAGCGCCCGGGACGGCGATAACTACGAGCAGTACTTC.

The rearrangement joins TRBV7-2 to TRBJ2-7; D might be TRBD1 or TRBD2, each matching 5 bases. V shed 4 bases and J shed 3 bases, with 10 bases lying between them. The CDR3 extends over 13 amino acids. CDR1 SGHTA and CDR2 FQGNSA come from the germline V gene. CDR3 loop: CASSSGTYYEQYF. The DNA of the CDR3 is TGTGCCAGCAGCTCCGGGACCTACTACGAGCAGTACTTC.

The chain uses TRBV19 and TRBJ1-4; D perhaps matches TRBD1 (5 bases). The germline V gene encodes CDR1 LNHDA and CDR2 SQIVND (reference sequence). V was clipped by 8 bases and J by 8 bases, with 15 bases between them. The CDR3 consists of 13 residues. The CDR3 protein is CASVSGVGEKLFF. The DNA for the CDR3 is TGTGCCAGTGTCTCGGGGGTCGGGGAAAAACTGTTTTTT.

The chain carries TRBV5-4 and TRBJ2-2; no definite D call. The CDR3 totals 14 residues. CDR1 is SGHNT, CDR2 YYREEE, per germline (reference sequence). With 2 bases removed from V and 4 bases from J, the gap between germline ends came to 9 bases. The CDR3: CASSLSEPTGELFF. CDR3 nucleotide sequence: TGTGCCAGCAGCTTAAGCGAGCCCACCGGGGAGCTGTTTTTT.

CDR3 protein: CSVVKNTGELFF. CDR3 DNA sequence: TGCAGCGTTGTCAAGAACACCGGGGAGCTGTTTTTT. The chain recombines TRBV29-1 with TRBJ2-2; D not resolved. This CDR3 has 12 residues. The V gene lost 4 bases and the J gene lost 1 base, with 4 bases spanning the gap. Germline V gene data show CDR1 as SQVTM and CDR2 as ANQGSEA.

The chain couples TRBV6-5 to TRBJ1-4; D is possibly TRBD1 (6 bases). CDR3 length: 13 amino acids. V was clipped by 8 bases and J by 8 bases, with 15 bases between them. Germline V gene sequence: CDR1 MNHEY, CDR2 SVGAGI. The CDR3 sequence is CASGWTRGEKLFF. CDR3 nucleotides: TGTGCCAGCGGGTGGACAAGGGGGGAAAAACTGTTTTTT.

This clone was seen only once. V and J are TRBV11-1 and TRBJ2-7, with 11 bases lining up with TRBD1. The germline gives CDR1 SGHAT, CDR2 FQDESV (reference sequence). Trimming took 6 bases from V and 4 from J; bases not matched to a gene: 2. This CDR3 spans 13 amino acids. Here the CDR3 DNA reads TGTGCCAGCAGTAGGGACAGGGGGTACGAGCAGTACTTC. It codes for CASSRDRGYEQYF.

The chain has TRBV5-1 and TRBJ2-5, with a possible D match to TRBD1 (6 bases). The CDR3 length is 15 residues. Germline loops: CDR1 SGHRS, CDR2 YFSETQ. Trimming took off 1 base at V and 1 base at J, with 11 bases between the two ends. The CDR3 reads CASSLYSGAQETQYF. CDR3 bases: TGCGCCAGCAGCTTGTATTCAGGGGCCCAAGAGACCCAGTACTTC. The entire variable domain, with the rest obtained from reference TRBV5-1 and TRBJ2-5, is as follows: KAGVTQTPRYLIKTRGQQVTLSCSPISGHRSVSWYQQTPGQGLQFLFEYFSETQRNKGNFPGRFSGRQFSNSRSEMNVSTLELGDSALYLCASSLYSGAQETQYFGPGTRLLVL.

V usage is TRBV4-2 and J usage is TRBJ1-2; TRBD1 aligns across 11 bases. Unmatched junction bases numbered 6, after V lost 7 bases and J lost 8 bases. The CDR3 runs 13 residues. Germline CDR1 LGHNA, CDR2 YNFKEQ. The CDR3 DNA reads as TGTGCCAGCAACGGACAGGGGGCAATCGGCTACACCTTC. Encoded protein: CASNGQGAIGYTF.

CDR3 loop: CAISGVLEPETQYF. CDR3 sequence (DNA): TGTGCCATCAGTGGGGTTCTAGAGCCAGAGACCCAGTACTTC. The chain recombines TRBV10-3 with TRBJ2-5, with D unresolved. The germline V gene has CDR1 ENHRY and CDR2 SYGVKD. The CDR3 extends over 14 amino acids. The ends were cut back, 4 bases at V and 4 bases at J, with 13 bases in the middle.

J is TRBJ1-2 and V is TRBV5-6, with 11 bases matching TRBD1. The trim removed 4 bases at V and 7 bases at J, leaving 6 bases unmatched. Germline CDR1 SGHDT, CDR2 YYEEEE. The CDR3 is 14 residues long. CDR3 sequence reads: CASSPGTGGFGYTF. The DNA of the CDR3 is TGTGCCAGCAGCCCCGGGACAGGGGGTTTTGGCTACACCTTC.

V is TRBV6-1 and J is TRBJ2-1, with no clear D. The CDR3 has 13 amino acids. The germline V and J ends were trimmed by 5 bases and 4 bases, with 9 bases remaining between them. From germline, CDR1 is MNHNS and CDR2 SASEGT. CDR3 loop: CASSQGPYNEQFF. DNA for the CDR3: TGTGCCAGCAGTCAAGGGCCATACAATGAGCAGTTCTTC.